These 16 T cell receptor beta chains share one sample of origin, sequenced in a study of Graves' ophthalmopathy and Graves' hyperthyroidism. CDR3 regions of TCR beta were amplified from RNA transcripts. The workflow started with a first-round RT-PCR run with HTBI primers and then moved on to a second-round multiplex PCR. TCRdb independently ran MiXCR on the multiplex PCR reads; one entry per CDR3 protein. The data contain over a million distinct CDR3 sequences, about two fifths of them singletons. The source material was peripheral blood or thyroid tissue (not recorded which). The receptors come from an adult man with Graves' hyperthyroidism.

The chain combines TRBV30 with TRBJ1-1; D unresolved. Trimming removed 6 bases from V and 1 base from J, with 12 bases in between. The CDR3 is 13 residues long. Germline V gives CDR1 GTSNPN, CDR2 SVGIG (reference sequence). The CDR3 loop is CACDGIKNTEAFF. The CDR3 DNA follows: TGTGCCTGTGATGGGATCAAGAACACTGAAGCTTTCTTT.

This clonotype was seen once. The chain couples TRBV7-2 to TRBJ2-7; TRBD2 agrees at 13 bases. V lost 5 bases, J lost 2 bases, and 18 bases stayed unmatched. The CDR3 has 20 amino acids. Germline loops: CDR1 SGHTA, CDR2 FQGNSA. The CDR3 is CASSQDLTPGTSGNPYEQYF. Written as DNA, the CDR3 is TGTGCCAGCAGCCAAGATCTAACTCCCGGGACTAGCGGGAACCCCTACGAGCAGTACTTC.

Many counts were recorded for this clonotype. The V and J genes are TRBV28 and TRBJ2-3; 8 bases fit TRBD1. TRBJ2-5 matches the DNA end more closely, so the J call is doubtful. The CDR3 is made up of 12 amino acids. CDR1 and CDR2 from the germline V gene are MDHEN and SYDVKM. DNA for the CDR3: TGTGCCAGCAGTCTGGACAGGGACACCCAGTACTTC. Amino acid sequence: CASSLDRDTQYF.

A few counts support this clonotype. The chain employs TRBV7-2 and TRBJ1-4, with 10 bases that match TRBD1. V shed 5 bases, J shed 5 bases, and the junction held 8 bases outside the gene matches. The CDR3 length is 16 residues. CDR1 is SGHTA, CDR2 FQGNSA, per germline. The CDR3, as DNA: TGTGCCAGCAGCCAGGATCCGGGACAGGGGAATGAAAAACTGTTTTTT. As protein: CASSQDPGQGNEKLFF.

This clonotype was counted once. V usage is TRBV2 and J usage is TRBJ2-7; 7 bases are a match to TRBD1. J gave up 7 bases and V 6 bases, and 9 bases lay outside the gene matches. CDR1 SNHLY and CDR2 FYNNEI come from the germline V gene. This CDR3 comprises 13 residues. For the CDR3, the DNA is TGTGCCAGCAGACCGACAGGGTTGAATGAGCAGTACTTC. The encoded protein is CASRPTGLNEQYF.

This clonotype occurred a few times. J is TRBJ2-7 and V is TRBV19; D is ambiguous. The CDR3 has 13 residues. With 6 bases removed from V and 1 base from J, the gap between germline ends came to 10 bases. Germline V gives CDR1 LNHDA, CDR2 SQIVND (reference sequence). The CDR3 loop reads CASRPLGSYEQYF. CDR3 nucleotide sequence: TGTGCCAGTAGACCACTTGGGTCCTACGAGCAGTACTTC.

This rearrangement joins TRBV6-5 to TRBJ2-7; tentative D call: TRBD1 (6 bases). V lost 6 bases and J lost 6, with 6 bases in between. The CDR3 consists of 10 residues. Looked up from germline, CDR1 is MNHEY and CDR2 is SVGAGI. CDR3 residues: CASRGAEQYF. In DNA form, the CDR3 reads TGTGCCAGCAGGGGGGCCGAGCAGTACTTC.

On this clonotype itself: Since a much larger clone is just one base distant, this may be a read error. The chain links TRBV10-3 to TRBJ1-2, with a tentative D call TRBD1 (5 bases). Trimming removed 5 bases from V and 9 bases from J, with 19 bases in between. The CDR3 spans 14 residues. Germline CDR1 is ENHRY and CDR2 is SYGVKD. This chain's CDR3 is CAISYAGRMRSYTF. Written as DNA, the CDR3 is TGTGCCATCAGTTACGCGGGACGGATGCGAAGCTACACCTTC.

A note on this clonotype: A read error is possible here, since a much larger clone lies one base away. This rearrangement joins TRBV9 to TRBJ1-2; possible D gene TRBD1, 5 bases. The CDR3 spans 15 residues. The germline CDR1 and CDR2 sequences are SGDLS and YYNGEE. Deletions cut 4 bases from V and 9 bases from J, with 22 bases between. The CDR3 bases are TGTGCCAGCAGCCAGGGACCCCTAATGGGGTATAGCTACACCTTC. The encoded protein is CASSQGPLMGYSYTF.

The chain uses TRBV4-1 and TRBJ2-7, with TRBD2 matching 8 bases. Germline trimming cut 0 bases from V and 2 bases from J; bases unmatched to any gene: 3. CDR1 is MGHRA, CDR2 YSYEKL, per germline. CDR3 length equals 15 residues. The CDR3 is CASSQDSGGTYEQYF. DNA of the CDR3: TGCGCCAGCAGCCAAGACTCGGGAGGGACCTACGAGCAGTACTTC.

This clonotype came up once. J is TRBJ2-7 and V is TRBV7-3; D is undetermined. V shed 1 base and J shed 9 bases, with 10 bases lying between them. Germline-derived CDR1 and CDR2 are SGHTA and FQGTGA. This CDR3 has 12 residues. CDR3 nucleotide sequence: TGTGCCAGCAGCTTAAAAAAGGTCGGGCAGTACTTC. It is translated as CASSLKKVGQYF.

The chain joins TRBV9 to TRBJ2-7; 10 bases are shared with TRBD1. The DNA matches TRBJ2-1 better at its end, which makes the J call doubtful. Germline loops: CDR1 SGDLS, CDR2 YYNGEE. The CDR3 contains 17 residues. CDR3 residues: CASSPNRQGASSGEQFF. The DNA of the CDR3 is TGTGCCAGCAGCCCGAACCGACAGGGGGCCTCATCTGGCGAGCAGTTCTTC.

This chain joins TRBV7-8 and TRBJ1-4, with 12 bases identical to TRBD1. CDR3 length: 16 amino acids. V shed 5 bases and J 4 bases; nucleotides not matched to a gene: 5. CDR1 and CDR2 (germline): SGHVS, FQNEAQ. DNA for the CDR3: TGTGCCAGCAGCCAGGGACAGGGGGCGATTAATGAAAAACTGTTTTTT. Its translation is CASSQGQGAINEKLFF.

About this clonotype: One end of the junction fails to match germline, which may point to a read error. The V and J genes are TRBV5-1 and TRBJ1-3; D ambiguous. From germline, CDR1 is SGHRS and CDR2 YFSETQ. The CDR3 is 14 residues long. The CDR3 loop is CASSLGYSRNTIYF. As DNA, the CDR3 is TGTGCCAGCAGCTTGGGCTACTCTCGAAACACCATATATTTT.

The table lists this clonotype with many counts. CDR3 loop: CASSLGSRTGNEKLFF. DNA for the CDR3: TGTGCCAGCAGTTTGGGGTCCCGGACAGGGAATGAAAAACTGTTTTTT. The V and J genes are TRBV12-3 or TRBV12-4 and TRBJ1-4; 8 bases map to TRBD1. J gave up 5 bases and V 3 bases, and 8 bases lay outside the gene matches. The CDR3 has 16 amino acids.

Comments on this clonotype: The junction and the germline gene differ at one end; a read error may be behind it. The CDR3 nucleotides read TGCAGGACTGGGACGGCGGGTGAAAAACTGTTT. Protein: CRTGTAGEKLF. The chain carries TRBV20-1 and TRBJ1-1, with TRBD1 as a possible D gene (5 bases). The germline gives CDR1 DFQATT, CDR2 SNEGSKA (reference sequence). The CDR3 spans 11 residues.